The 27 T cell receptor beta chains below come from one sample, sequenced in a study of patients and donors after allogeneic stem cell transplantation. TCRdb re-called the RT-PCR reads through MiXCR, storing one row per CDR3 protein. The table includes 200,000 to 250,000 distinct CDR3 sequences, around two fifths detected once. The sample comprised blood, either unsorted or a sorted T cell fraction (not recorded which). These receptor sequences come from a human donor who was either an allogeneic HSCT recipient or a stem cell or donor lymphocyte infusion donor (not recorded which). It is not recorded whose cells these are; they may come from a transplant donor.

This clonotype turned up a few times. The CDR3 nucleotides are TGTGCCAGCAGCTTGGGAGCGGGGGGCGCAGATACGCAGTATTTT. Translated, it gives CASSLGAGGADTQYF. The chain uses TRBV5-5 and TRBJ2-3; TRBD2 matches at 9 bases. CDR3 size: 15 residues. V dropped 0 bases and J dropped 4; count of bases not matched to a gene: 3. The germline CDR1 and CDR2 sequences are SGHKS and YYEKEE (reference sequence).

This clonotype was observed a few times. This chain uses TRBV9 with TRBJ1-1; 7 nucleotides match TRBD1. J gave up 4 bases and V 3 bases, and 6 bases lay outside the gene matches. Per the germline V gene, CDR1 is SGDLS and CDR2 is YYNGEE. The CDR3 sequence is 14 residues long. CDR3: CASSDTGEGTEAFF. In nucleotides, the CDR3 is TGTGCCAGCAGCGATACAGGGGAAGGCACTGAAGCTTTCTTT.

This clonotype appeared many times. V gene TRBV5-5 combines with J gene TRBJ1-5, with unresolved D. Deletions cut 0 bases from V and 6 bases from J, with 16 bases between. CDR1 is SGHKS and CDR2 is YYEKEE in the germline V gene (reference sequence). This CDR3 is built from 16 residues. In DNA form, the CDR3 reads TGTGCCAGCAGCTTGGGGAAGGAACAGAATAGTCAGCCCCAGCATTTT. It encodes CASSLGKEQNSQPQHF.

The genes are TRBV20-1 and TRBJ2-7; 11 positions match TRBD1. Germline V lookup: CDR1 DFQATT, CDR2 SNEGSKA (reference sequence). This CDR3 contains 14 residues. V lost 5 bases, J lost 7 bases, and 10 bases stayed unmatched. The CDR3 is CSALKPGTGGEQYF. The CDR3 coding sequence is TGCAGTGCTCTGAAGCCGGGGACAGGGGGTGAGCAGTACTTC.

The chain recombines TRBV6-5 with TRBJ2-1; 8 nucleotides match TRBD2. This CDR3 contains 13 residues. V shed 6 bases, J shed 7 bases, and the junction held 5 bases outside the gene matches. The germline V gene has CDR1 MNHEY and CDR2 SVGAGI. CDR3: CASSDRGGNEQFF. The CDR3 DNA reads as TGTGCCAGCAGCGATCGCGGGGGGAATGAGCAGTTCTTC.

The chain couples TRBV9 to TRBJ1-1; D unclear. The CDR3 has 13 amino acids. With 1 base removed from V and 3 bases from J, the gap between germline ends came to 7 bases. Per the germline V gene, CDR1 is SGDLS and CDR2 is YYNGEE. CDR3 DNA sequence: TGTGCCAGCAGCGTACGGTATGACACTGAAGCTTTCTTT. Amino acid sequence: CASSVRYDTEAFF.

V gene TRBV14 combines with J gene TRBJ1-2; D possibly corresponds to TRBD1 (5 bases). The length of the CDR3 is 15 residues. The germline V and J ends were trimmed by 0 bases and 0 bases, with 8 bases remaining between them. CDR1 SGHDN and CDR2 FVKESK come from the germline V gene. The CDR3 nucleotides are TGTGCCAGCAGCCAAGACATGACAGCTAACTATGGCTACACCTTC. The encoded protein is CASSQDMTANYGYTF.

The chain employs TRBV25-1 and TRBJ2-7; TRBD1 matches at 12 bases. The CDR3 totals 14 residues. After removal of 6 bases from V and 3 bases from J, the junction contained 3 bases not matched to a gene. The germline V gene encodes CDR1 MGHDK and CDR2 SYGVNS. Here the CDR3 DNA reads TGTGCCAGCAGAGGGACAGGGGGCGGCTACGAGCAGTACTTC. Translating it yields CASRGTGGGYEQYF.

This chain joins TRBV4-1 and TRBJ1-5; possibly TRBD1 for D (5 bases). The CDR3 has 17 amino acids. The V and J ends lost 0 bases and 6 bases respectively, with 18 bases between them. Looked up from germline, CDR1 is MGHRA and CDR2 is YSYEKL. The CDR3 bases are TGCGCCAGCAGCCAAGATTGGCAGGGAATTGTTCTTCAGCCCCAGCATTTT. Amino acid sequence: CASSQDWQGIVLQPQHF.

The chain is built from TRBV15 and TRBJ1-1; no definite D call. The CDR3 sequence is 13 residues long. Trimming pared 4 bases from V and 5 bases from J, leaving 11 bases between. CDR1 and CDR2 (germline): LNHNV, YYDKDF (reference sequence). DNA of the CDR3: TGTGCCACCAGCACTATCTGGGAAACTGAAGCTTTCTTT. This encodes CATSTIWETEAFF.

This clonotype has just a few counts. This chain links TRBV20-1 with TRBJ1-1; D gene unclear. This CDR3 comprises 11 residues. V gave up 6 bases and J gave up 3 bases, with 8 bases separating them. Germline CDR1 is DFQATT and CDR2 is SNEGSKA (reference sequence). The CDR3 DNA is TGCAGTGCCAACTTGGACACTGAAGCTTTCTTT. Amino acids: CSANLDTEAFF.

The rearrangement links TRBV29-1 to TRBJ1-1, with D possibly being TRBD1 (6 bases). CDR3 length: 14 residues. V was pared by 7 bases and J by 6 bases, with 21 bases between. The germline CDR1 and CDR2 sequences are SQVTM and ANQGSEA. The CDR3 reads CSGTIGGAGSEAFF. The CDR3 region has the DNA TGCAGCGGCACAATCGGGGGCGCAGGGTCTGAAGCTTTCTTT.

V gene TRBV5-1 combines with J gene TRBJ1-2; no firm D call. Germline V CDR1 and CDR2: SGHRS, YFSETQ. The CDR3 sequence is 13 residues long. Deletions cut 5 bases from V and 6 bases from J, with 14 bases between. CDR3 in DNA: TGCGCCAGCAGGGGTCCGACCTATGATGGCTACACCTTC. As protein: CASRGPTYDGYTF.

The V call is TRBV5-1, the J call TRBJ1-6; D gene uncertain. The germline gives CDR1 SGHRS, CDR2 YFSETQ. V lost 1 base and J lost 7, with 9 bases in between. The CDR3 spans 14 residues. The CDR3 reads CASSLSFPNSPLHF. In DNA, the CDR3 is TGCGCCAGCAGCTTGTCCTTTCCGAATTCACCCCTCCACTTT.

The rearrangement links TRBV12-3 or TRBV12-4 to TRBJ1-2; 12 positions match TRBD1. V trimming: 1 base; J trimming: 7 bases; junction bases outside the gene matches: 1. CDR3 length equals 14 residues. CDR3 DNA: TGTGCCAGCAGTTTAGGGGACAGGGGGCTTGGCTACACCTTC. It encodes CASSLGDRGLGYTF.

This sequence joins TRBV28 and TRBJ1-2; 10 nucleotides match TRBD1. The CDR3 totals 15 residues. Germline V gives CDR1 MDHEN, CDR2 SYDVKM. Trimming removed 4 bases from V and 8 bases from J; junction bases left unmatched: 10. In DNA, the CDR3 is TGTGCCAGCAGTTCACCCTCGACAGGGGGCAAGGGCTACACCTTC. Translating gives CASSSPSTGGKGYTF.

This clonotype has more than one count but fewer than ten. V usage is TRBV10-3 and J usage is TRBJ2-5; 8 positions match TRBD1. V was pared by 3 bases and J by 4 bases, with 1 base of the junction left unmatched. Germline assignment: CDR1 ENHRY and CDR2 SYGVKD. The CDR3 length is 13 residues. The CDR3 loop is CAISDRGRETQYF. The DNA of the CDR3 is TGTGCCATCAGTGACAGGGGGCGAGAGACCCAGTACTTC.

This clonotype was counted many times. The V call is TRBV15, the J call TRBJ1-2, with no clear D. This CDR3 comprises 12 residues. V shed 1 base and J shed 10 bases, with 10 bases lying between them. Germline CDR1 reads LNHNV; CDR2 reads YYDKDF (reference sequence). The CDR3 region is CATSRALGDYTF. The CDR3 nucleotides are TGTGCCACCAGCAGAGCCCTAGGAGACTACACCTTC.

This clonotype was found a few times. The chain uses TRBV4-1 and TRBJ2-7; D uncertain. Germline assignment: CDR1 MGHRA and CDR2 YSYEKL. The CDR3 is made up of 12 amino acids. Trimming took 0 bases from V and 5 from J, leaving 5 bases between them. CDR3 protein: CASSQDSDEQYF. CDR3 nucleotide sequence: TGCGCCAGCAGCCAAGATTCGGACGAGCAGTACTTC.

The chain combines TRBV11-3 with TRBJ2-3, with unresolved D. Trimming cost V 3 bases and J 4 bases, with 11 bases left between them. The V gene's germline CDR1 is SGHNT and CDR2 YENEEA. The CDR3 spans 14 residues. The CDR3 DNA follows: TGTGCCAGCAGCTTTCACCTGGGGTCAGATACGCAGTATTTT. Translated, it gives CASSFHLGSDTQYF. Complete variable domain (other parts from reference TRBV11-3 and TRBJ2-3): EAGVVQSPRYKIIEKKQPVAFWCNPISGHNTLYWYLQNLGQGPELLIRYENEEAVDDSQLPKDRFSAERLKGVDSTLKIQPAELGDSAVYLCASSFHLGSDTQYFGPGTRLTVL.

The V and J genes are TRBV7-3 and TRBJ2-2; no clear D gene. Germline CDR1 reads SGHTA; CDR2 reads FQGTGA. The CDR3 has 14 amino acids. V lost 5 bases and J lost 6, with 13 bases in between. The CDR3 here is CASSGDFGSGELFF. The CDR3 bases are TGTGCCAGCAGCGGGGATTTCGGGTCCGGGGAGCTGTTTTTT.

The CDR3 here is CASSFRPPPYEQYF. CDR3 nucleotides: TGCGCCAGCAGCTTTAGGCCTCCCCCTTACGAGCAGTACTTC. V usage is TRBV5-1 and J usage is TRBJ2-7; D unclear. The V end was cut by 2 bases, the J end by 4 bases, with 13 bases between. Germline values: CDR1 SGHRS, CDR2 YFSETQ. CDR3 length: 14 amino acids.

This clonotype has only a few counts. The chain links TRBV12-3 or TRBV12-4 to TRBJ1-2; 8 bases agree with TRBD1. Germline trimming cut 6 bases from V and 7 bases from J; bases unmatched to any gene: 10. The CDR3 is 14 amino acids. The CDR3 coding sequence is TGTGCCAGCAGAGATCCAGGGGGCCCGTCTGGCTACACCTTC. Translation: CASRDPGGPSGYTF.

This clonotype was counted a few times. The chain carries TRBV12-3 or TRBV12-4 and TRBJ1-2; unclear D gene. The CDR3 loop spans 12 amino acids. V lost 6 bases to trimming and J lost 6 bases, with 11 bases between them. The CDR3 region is CASSSTLDGYTF. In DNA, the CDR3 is TGTGCCAGCAGCTCAACTCTGGATGGCTACACCTTC.

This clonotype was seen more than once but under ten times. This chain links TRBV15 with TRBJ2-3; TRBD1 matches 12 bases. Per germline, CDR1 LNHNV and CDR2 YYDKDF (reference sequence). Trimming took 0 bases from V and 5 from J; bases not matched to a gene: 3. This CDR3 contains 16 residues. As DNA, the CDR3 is TGTGCCACCAGCAGAGATCGGGACAGGGGGCGAGATACGCAGTATTTT. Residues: CATSRDRDRGRDTQYF.

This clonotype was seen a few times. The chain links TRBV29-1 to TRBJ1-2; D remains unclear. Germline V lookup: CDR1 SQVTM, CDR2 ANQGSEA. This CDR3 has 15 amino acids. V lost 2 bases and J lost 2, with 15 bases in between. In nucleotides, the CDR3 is TGCAGCGTTGAAACGACAACCGAGGCAAACTATGGCTACACCTTC. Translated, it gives CSVETTTEANYGYTF. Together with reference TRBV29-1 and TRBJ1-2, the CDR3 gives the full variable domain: SAVISQKPSRDICQRGTSLTIQCQVDSQVTMMFWYRQQPGQSLTLIATANQGSEATYESGFVIDKFPISRPNLTFSTLTVSNMSPEDSSIYLCSVETTTEANYGYTFGSGTRLTVV.

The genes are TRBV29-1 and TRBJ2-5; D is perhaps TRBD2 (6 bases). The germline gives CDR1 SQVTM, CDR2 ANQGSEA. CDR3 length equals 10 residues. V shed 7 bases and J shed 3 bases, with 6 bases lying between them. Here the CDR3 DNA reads TGCAGCGCGGGGGAAGAGACCCAGTACTTC. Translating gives CSAGEETQYF.